This entry lists 24 T cell receptor beta chains sequenced from one sample in a study of T cell changes during pregnancy in multiple sclerosis. Some clones are missing from TCRdb's copy, which holds only in-frame ones; the method was immunoSEQ multiplex PCR. The sample contains about 13,000 clones, roughly 90% of which appear only once. The input for sequencing was CD8+ T cells from peripheral blood mononuclear cells, taken after pregnancy. These receptors were collected from a female donor in good health, enrolled as a control in a pregnancy study.

The chain employs TRBV12-5 and TRBJ2-2; D is possibly TRBD2 (5 bases). This CDR3 contains 12 residues. Trimming removed 6 bases from V and 6 bases from J, with 8 bases in between. Germline CDR1 and CDR2: LGHNT and FRNRAP. In DNA form, the CDR3 reads TGTGCTAGTGGGCGGACTGCCGGGGAGCTGTTTTTT. It codes for CASGRTAGELFF.

The CDR3 loop is CASSPPGVSTDTQYF. CDR3 bases: TGTGCCAGCAGCCCGCCGGGAGTCAGCACAGATACGCAGTATTTT. This sequence joins TRBV7-9 and TRBJ2-3; D possibly corresponds to TRBD2 (6 bases). V was clipped by 5 bases and J by 0 bases, with 12 bases between them. The germline V gene encodes CDR1 SEHNR and CDR2 FQNEAQ (reference sequence). The CDR3 contains 15 residues.

The V call is TRBV9, the J call TRBJ2-3; 10 nucleotides line up with TRBD2. The CDR3 loop spans 16 amino acids. The J segment lost 5 bases and the V segment lost 4 bases, leaving 10 bases of the junction unmatched. Germline lookup yields CDR1 SGDLS and CDR2 YYNGEE. The CDR3 bases are TGTGCCAGCAGCTCCGGAAGCGGGGGGGCCAAAGATACGCAGTATTTT. It yields the protein CASSSGSGGAKDTQYF. Using reference TRBV9 and TRBJ2-3 for the parts outside the CDR3, the full variable domain is DSGVTQTPKHLITATGQRVTLRCSPRSGDLSVYWYQQSLDQGLQFLIQYYNGEERAKGNILERFSAQQFPDLHSELNLSSLELGDSALYFCASSSGSGGAKDTQYFGPGTRLTVL.

This rearrangement joins TRBV4-3 to TRBJ2-1, with 8 bases identical to TRBD2. CDR1 and CDR2 (germline): LGHNA, YSLEER. The CDR3 has 16 amino acids. Trimming took 3 bases from V and 8 from J; bases not matched to a gene: 12. CDR3 bases: TGCGCCAGCAGCCAGCGATTAGCGGGATATGGCGATGAGCAGTTCTTC. This gives the protein CASSQRLAGYGDEQFF.

The chain has TRBV5-6 and TRBJ2-7; D is perhaps TRBD1 (6 bases). The germline V and J ends were trimmed by 5 bases and 3 bases, with 12 bases remaining between them. CDR3 length: 13 residues. Germline V gives CDR1 SGHDT, CDR2 YYEEEE. Written as DNA, the CDR3 is TGTGCCAGCAGTTCGGGACACCTCTACGAGCAGTACTTC. As protein: CASSSGHLYEQYF.

This clone showed up just once. This chain connects TRBV11-2 to TRBJ2-3, with TRBD2 matching over 13 bases. The J segment lost 4 bases and the V segment lost 2 bases, leaving 12 bases of the junction unmatched. The germline gives CDR1 SGHAT, CDR2 FQNNGV. The CDR3 has 19 residues. As DNA, the CDR3 is TGTGCCAGCAGCTTACCACTCCCCCCGGGACTAGCGGGGTCAGATACGCAGTATTTT. Its protein product is CASSLPLPPGLAGSDTQYF.

This chain joins TRBV7-2 and TRBJ2-2, with a weak D call TRBD1 (6 bases). CDR1 is SGHTA, CDR2 FQGNSA, per germline. The V end was cut by 3 bases, the J end by 5 bases, with 10 bases between. The CDR3 extends over 14 amino acids. Here the CDR3 DNA reads TGTGCCAGCAGCTTCAGGGGCGGGACCGGGGAGCTGTTTTTT. Translation: CASSFRGGTGELFF.

V gene TRBV6-5 combines with J gene TRBJ1-1; D perhaps matches TRBD1 (5 bases). Trimming left V 6 bases short and J 8 bases short, with 16 bases between. The CDR3 length is 13 residues. Germline V gene lookup returns CDR1 MNHEY and CDR2 SVGAGI. This chain's CDR3 is CASSPREGPEAFF. In nucleotides, the CDR3 is TGTGCCAGCAGCCCCAGGGAGGGCCCCGAAGCTTTCTTT.

In regard to this clone: One junction end does not reproduce the germline sequence, and a read error may be involved. The CDR3 protein is CVSSPDSSTGELFF. CDR3 DNA: TGTGTCAGCAGCCCGGACAGTAGCACCGGGGAGCTGTTTTTT. This chain links TRBV6-5 with TRBJ2-2; D might be TRBD1 (6 bases). The CDR3 consists of 14 residues. Germline values: CDR1 MNHEY, CDR2 SVGAGI.

This clone was seen a single time. The chain employs TRBV27 and TRBJ2-7, with D possibly TRBD2 on 5 matching bases. The CDR3 has 14 amino acids. Germline lookup yields CDR1 MNHEY and CDR2 SMNVEV (reference sequence). The germline V and J ends were trimmed by 6 bases and 5 bases, with 17 bases remaining between them. CDR3 sequence (DNA): TGTGCCAGCAGCTTTGGGGAGAAGCTGAACGAGCAGTACTTC. Amino acids: CASSFGEKLNEQYF.

This chain uses TRBV7-9 with TRBJ2-2; 9 positions match TRBD2. With V trimmed by 5 bases and J by 6 bases, 7 bases remained unmatched. The CDR3 loop spans 15 amino acids. CDR1 is SEHNR and CDR2 is FQNEAQ in the germline V gene (reference sequence). The CDR3 protein is CASSGSGSKAGELFF. In DNA, the CDR3 is TGTGCCAGCAGCGGTAGCGGGAGCAAGGCCGGGGAGCTGTTTTTT.

Here the CDR3 reads CASSSEKSSYNEQFF. In nucleotides, the CDR3 is TGCGCCAGCAGCTCGGAGAAGAGCTCCTACAATGAGCAGTTCTTC. The V and J genes are TRBV5-1 and TRBJ2-1; no firm D call. V lost 3 bases and J lost 0, with 10 bases in between. The CDR3 consists of 15 residues. CDR1 and CDR2 from the germline V gene are SGHRS and YFSETQ.

V gene TRBV4-1 combines with J gene TRBJ2-7, with 8 bases aligning to TRBD2. The CDR3 loop spans 14 amino acids. The V gene end was trimmed by 3 bases and the J gene end by 4 bases; junction bases not matched to a gene: 5. The germline V gene has CDR1 MGHRA and CDR2 YSYEKL. The DNA for the CDR3 is TGCGCCAGCAGCCAGAGCGGGAGTGATTACGAGCAGTACTTC. Its protein is CASSQSGSDYEQYF.

This chain links TRBV10-3 with TRBJ2-5, with 9 bases aligning to TRBD1. Germline loops: CDR1 ENHRY, CDR2 SYGVKD. V lost 0 bases to trimming and J lost 2 bases; unmatched junction nucleotides: 4. CDR3 length: 16 residues. CDR3 sequence (DNA): TGTGCCATCAGTGAGTCGTGGACAGGGGTTCAAGAGACCCAGTACTTC. This codes for CAISESWTGVQETQYF.

The genes are TRBV6-4 and TRBJ2-3; D is perhaps TRBD2 (6 bases). The CDR3 contains 14 residues. V was cut by 2 bases and J by 0 bases, with 6 bases left in between. Per the germline V gene, CDR1 is MRHNA and CDR2 is SNTAGT. This CDR3 is CASSDSGSTDTQYF. CDR3 bases: TGTGCCAGCAGTGACAGCGGGAGCACAGATACGCAGTATTTT.

This chain joins TRBV5-1 and TRBJ1-4, with TRBD1 as a possible D gene (6 bases). CDR3 size: 16 residues. Trimming removed 2 bases at V and 2 bases at J, with 13 bases between. The germline V gene encodes CDR1 SGHRS and CDR2 YFSETQ. The DNA of the CDR3 is TGCGCCAGCAGCTTCAGGGGACATGTGACTAATGAAAAACTGTTTTTT. Translating gives CASSFRGHVTNEKLFF.

This chain links TRBV7-9 with TRBJ2-3, with 8 bases matching TRBD2. The V gene's germline CDR1 is SEHNR and CDR2 FQNEAQ (reference sequence). Trimming took 5 bases from V and 2 from J; bases not matched to a gene: 6. There are 15 residues in the CDR3. CDR3 in DNA: TGTGCCAGCAGCCTTACTAGCGGAAACACAGATACGCAGTATTTT. Translating it yields CASSLTSGNTDTQYF.

This clone was picked up one time. The rearrangement uses TRBV27 and TRBJ1-6; D is unclear. The germline gives CDR1 MNHEY, CDR2 SMNVEV (reference sequence). There are 15 residues in the CDR3. Trimming pared 7 bases from V and 10 bases from J, leaving 20 bases between. DNA of the CDR3: TGTGCCAGCAACTCCAAGCCCTCCACGGGGTCACCCCTCCACTTT. It is translated as CASNSKPSTGSPLHF.

The chain carries TRBV19 and TRBJ1-6; 8 bases map to TRBD1. The length of the CDR3 is 17 residues. From germline, CDR1 is LNHDA and CDR2 SQIVND (reference sequence). With V trimmed by 7 bases and J by 3 bases, 11 bases remained unmatched. The CDR3 protein is CASMGGPGQDYNSPLHF. Written as DNA, the CDR3 is TGTGCCAGTATGGGAGGGCCGGGACAGGACTATAATTCACCCCTCCACTTT.

The count of this clone is one. This rearrangement joins TRBV11-1 to TRBJ2-7, with 12 bases fitting TRBD1. The J segment lost 2 bases and the V segment lost 4 bases, leaving 3 bases of the junction unmatched. CDR3 size: 15 residues. The germline CDR1 and CDR2 sequences are SGHAT and FQDESV (reference sequence). The CDR3 nucleotides read TGTGCCAGCAGCTCGGGGACAGGGGGCCCCTACGAGCAGTACTTC. Encoded protein: CASSSGTGGPYEQYF.

This clone showed up just a few times. In DNA, the CDR3 is TGTGCCACTCGACAGGGGGCGTCGGAACTGTTTTTT. Protein sequence: CATRQGASELFF. V gene TRBV19 combines with J gene TRBJ1-4; 10 bases match TRBD1. The CDR3 is 12 residues long. Trimming cost V 10 bases and J 12 bases; bases outside gene matches: 8. The germline V gene has CDR1 LNHDA and CDR2 SQIVND (reference sequence).

Concerning this clone: The identical CDR3 is also encoded by other nucleotide sequences in the sample. The V and J genes are TRBV6-5 and TRBJ2-7; perhaps TRBD1 as D (6 bases). Trimming took off 6 bases at V and 4 bases at J, with 13 bases between the two ends. CDR1 is MNHEY, CDR2 SVGAGI, per germline. CDR3 size: 13 residues. The CDR3 reads CASSPNQGYEQYF. CDR3 in DNA: TGTGCCAGCAGCCCGAACCAGGGGTACGAGCAGTACTTC.

The V and J genes are TRBV6-5 and TRBJ2-2; TRBD2 agrees at 9 bases. V shed 7 bases and J 6 bases; nucleotides not matched to a gene: 9. This CDR3 is built from 15 residues. The germline V gene has CDR1 MNHEY and CDR2 SVGAGI. CDR3 sequence (DNA): TGTGCCAGCACTCTAGCGGGAAATTGGGCCGGGGAGCTGTTTTTT. Translated, it gives CASTLAGNWAGELFF.

V gene TRBV6-5 combines with J gene TRBJ1-5; 8 nucleotides agree with TRBD1. CDR1 MNHEY and CDR2 SVGAGI come from the germline V gene. With V trimmed by 5 bases and J by 5 bases, 8 bases remained unmatched. This CDR3 is 15 amino acids long. The CDR3 loop is CASSQIQGADQPQHF. CDR3 bases: TGTGCCAGCAGTCAAATCCAGGGGGCGGATCAGCCCCAGCATTTT.